This paragraph covers one TCR beta chain sequence. Its antigen is still unknown. The ends lost 3 bases at V and 5 bases at J; junction bases unmatched: 6. This CDR3 has 15 residues. CDR1 and CDR2 from the germline V gene are DFQATT and SNEGSKA (reference sequence). TCR beta VDJ and CDR3 were profiled, and genomic DNA was the template. TCRdb passed the reads through MiXCR, listing each CDR3 protein once. The sample lists tens of thousands of distinct CDR3 sequences, approximately 46% seen once, with 66% in the top ten. The data stem from a study of CD8+CD57+ T cells in acquired aplastic anemia. Study as a whole: Average DNA yield from sorted CD4+ and CD8+ cells was around 3.2 ug. The study obtained 11 million or so reads on average for CD4+ cells from healthy donors.

Study-level findings and limits: Significance was not reached for CD8+ Simpson's diversity between patients and controls. Twenty-nine was the count of CD8+ CDR3 sequences that patients shared with controls.

The chain has TRBV20-1 and TRBJ2-1, with 11 bases fitting TRBD2. The sequenced sample was sorted CD4+, CD8+, or CD8+CD57+ T cells (not recorded which) from PBMCs. The source of this sequence is a human donor in good health, serving as a control. DNA of the CDR3: TGCAGTGCTAGCCCACTAGCGGGAGATCACAATGAGCAGTTCTTC. It encodes CSASPLAGDHNEQFF.